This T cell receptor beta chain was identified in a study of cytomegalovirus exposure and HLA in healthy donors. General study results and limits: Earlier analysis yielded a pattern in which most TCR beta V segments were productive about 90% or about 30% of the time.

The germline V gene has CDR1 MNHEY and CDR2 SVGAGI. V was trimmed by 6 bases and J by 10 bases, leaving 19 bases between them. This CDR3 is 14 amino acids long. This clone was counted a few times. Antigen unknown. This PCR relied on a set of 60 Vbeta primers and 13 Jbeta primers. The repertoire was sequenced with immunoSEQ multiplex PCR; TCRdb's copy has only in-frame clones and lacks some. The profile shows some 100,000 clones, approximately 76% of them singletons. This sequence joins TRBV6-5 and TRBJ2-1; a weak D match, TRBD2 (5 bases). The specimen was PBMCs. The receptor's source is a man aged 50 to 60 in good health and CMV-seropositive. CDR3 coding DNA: TGTGCCAGCAGCCCGGACTCTTTCCCGAACGAGCAGTTCTTC. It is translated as CASSPDSFPNEQFF.